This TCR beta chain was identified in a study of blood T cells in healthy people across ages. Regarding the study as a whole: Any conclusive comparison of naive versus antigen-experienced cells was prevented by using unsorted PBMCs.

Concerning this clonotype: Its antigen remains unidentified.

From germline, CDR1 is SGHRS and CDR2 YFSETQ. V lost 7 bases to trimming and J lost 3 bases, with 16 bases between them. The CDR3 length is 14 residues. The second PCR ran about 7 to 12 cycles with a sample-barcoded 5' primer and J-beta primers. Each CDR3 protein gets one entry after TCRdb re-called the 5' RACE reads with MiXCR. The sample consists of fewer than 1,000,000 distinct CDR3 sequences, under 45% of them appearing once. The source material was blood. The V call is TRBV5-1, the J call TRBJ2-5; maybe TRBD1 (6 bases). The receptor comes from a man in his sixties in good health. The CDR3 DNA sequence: TGCGCCAGCGCTTCCAGGGGATTGGAAGAGACCCAGTACTTC. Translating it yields CASASRGLEETQYF.